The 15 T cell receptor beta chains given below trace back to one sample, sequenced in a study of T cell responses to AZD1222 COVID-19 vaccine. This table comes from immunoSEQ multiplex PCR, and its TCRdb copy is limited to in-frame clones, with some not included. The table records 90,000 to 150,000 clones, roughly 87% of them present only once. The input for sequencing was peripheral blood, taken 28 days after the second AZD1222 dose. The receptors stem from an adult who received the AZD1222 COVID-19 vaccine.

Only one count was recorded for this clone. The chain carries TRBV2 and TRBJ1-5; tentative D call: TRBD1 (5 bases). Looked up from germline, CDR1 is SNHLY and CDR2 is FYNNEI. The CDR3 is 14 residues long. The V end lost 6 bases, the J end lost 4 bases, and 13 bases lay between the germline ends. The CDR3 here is CASSDRIPNQPQHF. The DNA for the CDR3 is TGTGCCAGCAGCGACAGAATTCCAAATCAGCCCCAGCATTTT.

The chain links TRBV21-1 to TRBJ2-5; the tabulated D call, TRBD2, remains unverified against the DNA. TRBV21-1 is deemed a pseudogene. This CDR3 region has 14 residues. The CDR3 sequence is CASSKRARGETQYF. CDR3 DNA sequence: TGTGCCAGCAGCAAAAGGGCACGGGGAGAGACCCAGTACTTC.

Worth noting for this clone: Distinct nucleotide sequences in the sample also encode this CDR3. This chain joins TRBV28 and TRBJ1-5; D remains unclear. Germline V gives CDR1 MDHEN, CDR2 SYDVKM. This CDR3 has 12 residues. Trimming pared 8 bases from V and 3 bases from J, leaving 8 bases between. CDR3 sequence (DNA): TGTGCCAGCCGAGGACCCAATCAGCCCCAGCATTTT. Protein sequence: CASRGPNQPQHF.

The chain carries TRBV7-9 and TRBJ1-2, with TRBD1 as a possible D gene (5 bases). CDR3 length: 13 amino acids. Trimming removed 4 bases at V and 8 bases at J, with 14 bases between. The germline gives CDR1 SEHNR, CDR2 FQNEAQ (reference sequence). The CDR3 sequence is CASSYAGSPGYTF. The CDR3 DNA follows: TGTGCCAGCAGCTACGCAGGGTCGCCCGGCTACACCTTC. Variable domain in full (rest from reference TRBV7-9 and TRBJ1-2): DTGVSQNPRHKITKRGQNVTFRCDPISEHNRLYWYRQTLGQGPEFLTYFQNEAQLEKSRLLSDRFSAERPKGSFSTLEIQRTEQGDSAMYLCASSYAGSPGYTFGSGTRLTVV.

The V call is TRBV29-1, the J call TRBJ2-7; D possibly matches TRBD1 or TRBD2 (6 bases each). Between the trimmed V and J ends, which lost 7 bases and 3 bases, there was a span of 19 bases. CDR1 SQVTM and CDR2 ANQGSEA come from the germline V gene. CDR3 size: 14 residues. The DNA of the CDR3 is TGCAGCGCCGGCAAGGGGGGCTCCAGCTACGAGCAGTACTTC. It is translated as CSAGKGGSSYEQYF.

CDR3 sequence (DNA): TGCGCCAGCAGCCAAGATCAGGGGTATCGGCAGTACTTC. Translated: CASSQDQGYRQYF. This chain uses TRBV4-3 with TRBJ2-7, with a tentative D call TRBD1 (6 bases). The CDR3 length is 13 residues. Trimming took off 0 bases at V and 9 bases at J, with 12 bases between the two ends. The germline V gene encodes CDR1 LGHNA and CDR2 YSLEER.

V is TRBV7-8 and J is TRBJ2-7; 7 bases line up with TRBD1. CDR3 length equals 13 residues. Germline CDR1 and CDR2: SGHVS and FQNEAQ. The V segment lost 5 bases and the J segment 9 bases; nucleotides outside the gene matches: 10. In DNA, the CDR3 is TGTGCCAGCAGCGCCCAAGGACAGGCGGCGCAGTACTTC. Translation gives CASSAQGQAAQYF.

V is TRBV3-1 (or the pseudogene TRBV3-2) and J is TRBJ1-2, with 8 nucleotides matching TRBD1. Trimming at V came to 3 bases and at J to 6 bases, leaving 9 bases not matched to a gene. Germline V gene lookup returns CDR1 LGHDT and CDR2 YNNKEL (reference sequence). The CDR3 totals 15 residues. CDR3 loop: CASSHRTGRNHGYTF. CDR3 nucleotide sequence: TGTGCCAGCAGCCACCGGACAGGGAGGAATCATGGCTACACCTTC.

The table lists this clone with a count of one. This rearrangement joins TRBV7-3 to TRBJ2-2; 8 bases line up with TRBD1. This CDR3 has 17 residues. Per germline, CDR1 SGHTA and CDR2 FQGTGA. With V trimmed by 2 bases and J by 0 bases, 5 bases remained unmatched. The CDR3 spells CASSLGAQGANTGELFF. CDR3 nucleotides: TGTGCCAGCAGCTTAGGCGCACAGGGGGCGAACACCGGGGAGCTGTTTTTT. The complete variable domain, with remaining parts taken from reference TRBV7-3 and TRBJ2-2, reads GAGVSQTPSNKVTEKGKYVELRCDPISGHTALYWYRQSLGQGPEFLIYFQGTGAADDSGLPNDRFFAVRPEGSVSTLKIQRTERGDSAVYLCASSLGAQGANTGELFFGEGSRLTVL.

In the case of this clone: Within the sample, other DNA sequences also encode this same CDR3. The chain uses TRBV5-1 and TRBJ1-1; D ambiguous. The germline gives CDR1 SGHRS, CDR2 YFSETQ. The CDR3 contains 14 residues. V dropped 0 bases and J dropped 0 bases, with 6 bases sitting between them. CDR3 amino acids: CASSLETVNTEAFF. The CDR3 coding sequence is TGCGCCAGCAGCTTGGAGACGGTGAACACTGAAGCTTTCTTT.

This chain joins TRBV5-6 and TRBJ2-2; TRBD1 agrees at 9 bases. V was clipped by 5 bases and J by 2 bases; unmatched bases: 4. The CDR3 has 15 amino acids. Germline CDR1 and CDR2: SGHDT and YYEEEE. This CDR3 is CASRHRGRNTGELFF. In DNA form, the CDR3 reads TGTGCCAGCAGACACAGGGGGCGAAACACCGGGGAGCTGTTTTTT.

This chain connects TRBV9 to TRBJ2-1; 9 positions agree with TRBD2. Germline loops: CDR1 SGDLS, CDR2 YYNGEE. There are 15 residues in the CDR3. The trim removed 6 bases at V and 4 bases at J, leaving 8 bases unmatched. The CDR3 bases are TGTGCCAGCACCGAGGGAGCGGGGGGTTACAATGAGCAGTTCTTC. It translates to CASTEGAGGYNEQFF.

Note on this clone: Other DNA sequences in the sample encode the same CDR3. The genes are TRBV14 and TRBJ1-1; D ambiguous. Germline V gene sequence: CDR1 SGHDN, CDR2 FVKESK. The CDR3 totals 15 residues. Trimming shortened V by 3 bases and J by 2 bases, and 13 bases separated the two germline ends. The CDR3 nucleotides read TGTGCCAGCAGCCACCGTGGGTCTCGAAACACTGAAGCTTTCTTT. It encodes CASSHRGSRNTEAFF.

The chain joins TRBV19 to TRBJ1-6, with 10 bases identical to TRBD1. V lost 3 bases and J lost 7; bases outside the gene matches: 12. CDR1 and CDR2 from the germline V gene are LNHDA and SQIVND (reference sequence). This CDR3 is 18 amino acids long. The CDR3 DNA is TGTGCCAGTAGTATCCCCGCCTCCGGGACAGGGGCGAATTCACCCCTCCACTTT. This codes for CASSIPASGTGANSPLHF. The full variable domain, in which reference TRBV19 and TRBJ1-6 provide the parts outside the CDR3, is DGGITQSPKYLFRKEGQNVTLSCEQNLNHDAMYWYRQDPGQGLRLIYYSQIVNDFQKGDIAEGYSVSREKKESFPLTVTSAQKNPTAFYLCASSIPASGTGANSPLHFGNGTRLTVT.

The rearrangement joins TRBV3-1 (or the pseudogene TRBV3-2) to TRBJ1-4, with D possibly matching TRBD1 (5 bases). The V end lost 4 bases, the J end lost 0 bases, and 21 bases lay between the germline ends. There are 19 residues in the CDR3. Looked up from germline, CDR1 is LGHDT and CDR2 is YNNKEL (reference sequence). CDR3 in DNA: TGTGCCAGCAGCCCACTAAAGGGCGGGGGGTGGACAACTAATGAAAAACTGTTTTTT. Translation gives CASSPLKGGGWTTNEKLFF.